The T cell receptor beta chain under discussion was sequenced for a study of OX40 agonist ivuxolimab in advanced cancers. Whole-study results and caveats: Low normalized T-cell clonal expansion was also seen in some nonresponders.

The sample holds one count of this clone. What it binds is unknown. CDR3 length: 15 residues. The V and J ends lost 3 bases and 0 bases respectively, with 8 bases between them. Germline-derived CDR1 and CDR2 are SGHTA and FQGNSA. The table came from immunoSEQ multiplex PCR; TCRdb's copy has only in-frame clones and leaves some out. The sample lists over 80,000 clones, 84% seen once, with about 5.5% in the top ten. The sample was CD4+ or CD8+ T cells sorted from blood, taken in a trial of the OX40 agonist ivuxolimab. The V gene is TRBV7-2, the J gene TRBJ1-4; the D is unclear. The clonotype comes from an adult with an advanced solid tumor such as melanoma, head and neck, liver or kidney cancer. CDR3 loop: CASSFTSSTNEKLFF. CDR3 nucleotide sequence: TGTGCCAGCAGCTTTACAAGTTCAACTAATGAAAAACTGTTTTTT.